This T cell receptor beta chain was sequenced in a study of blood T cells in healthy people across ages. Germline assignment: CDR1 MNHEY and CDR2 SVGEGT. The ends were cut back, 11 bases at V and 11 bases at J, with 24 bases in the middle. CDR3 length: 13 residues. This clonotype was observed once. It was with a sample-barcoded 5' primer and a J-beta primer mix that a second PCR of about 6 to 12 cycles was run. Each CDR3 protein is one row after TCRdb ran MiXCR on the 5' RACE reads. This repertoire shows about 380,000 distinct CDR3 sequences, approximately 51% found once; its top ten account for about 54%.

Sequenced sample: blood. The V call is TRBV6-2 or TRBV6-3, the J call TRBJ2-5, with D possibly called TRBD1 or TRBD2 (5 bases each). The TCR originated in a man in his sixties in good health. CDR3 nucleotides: TGTGCCGACAGTCGGGGACCGACTCAGGTGCAGTACTTC. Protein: CADSRGPTQVQYF.